The TCR beta chain described here comes from a study of blood T cell repertoires in COVID-19. Study background: From the United States, Italy and Spain came samples of acute and convalescent COVID-19. T cells, B-cell-depleted T cells, or PBMCs provided the cDNA or gDNA that served as material.

CDR3 length: 12 residues. V was trimmed by 4 bases and J by 4 bases, leaving 11 bases between them. Germline values: CDR1 SQVTM, CDR2 ANQGSEA. There are a few counts of this clone. The same CDR3 also results from other DNA sequences found in this sample. In the authors' methods: Cell counts per sample came from amplifying reference gene primers. Clones were sequenced by immunoSEQ multiplex PCR, and TCRdb holds only the in-frame ones, with some missing. The V and J calls and the clone size are those of that table, but D and trimming were determined from the DNA. The table shows a few hundred thousand clones, with 88% occurring only once.

The receptor was isolated from a woman aged 30 to 39 with COVID-19, enrolled during active disease. The V call is TRBV29-1, the J call TRBJ2-7, with D possibly being TRBD2 (6 bases). Sequenced sample: peripheral blood. The CDR3 loop reads CSVAGSQYEQYF. CDR3 bases: TGCAGCGTTGCCGGGAGTCAGTACGAGCAGTACTTC.